The T cell receptor beta chain described here comes from a study of shared clonotypes between healthy human individuals. Naive CD8 isolation took CD45RO-negative cells positively selected for CCR7 and excluded terminally differentiated effector memory CD45RA+ cells. The CDR3 is 13 residues long. The germline CDR1 and CDR2 sequences are SGHVS and FQNEAQ. The V and J ends lost 5 bases and 6 bases respectively, with 11 bases between them. This clone showed up just once. The table came from immunoSEQ multiplex PCR; TCRdb's copy has only in-frame clones and leaves some out. The sample includes approximately 840,000 clones, 95% to 97% of them seen just once.

This receptor was obtained from a man between 25 and 39 years old in good health. The chain has TRBV7-8 and TRBJ2-1; D not certain. The sample consisted of naive CD8+ T cells sorted from blood. CDR3 region: CASSHELSNEQFF. CDR3 sequence (DNA): TGTGCCAGCAGCCACGAACTGAGCAATGAGCAGTTCTTC.